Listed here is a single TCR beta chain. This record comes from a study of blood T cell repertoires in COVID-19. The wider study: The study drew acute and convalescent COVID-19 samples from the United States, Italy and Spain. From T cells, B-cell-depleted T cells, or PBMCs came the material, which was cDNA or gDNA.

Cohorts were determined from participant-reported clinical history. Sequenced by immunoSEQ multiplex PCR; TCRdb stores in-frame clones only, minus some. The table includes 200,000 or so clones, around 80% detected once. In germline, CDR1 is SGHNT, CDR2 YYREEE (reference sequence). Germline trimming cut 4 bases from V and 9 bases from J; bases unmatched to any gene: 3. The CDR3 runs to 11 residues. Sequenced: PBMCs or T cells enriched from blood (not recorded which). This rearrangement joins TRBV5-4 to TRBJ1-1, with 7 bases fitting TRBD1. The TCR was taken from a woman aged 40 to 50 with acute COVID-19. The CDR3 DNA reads TGTGCCAGCAGCCGGGACAGTCAAGCTTTCTTT. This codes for CASSRDSQAFF.